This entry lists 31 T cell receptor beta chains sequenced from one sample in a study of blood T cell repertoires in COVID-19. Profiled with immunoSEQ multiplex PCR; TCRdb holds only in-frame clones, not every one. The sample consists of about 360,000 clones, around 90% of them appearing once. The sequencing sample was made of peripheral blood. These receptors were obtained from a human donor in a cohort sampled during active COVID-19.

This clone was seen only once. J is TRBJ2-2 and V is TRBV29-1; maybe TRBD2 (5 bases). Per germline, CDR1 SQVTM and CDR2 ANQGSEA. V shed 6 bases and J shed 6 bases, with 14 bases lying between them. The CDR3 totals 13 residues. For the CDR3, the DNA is TGCAGCGTGGACTCTTCAGAGGCCGGGGAGCTGTTTTTT. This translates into CSVDSSEAGELFF.

The CDR3 loop reads CASSLGSRTGGSLYGYTF. CDR3 in DNA: TGTGCCAGCAGTTTGGGCAGCCGGACAGGGGGCTCTTTATATGGCTACACCTTC. This chain connects TRBV28 to TRBJ1-2; TRBD1 aligns across 11 bases. V trimming: 3 bases; J trimming: 5 bases; junction bases outside the gene matches: 14. The CDR3 extends over 18 amino acids. CDR1 MDHEN and CDR2 SYDVKM come from the germline V gene.

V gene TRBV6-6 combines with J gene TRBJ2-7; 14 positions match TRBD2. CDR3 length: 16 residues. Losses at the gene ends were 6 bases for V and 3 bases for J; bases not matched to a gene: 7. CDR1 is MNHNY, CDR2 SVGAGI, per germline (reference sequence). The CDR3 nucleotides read TGTGCCAGCAGACCCGGACTAGCGGGGGGATACTACGAGCAGTACTTC. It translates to CASRPGLAGGYYEQYF.

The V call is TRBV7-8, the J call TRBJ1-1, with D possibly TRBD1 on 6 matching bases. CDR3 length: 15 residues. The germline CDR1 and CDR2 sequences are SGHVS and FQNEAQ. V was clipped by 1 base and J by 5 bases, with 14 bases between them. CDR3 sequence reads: CASSLVGAFDTEAFF. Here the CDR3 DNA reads TGTGCCAGCAGCTTAGTGGGGGCCTTCGATACTGAAGCTTTCTTT.

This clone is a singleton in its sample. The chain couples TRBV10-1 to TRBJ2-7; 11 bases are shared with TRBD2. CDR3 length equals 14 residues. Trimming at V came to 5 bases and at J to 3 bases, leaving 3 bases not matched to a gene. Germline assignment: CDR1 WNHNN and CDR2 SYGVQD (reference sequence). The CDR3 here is CASSTSGSIYEQYF. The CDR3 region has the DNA TGCGCCAGCAGTACTAGCGGGAGTATCTACGAGCAGTACTTC.

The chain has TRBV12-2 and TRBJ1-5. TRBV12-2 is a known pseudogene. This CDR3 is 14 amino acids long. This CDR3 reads CASRLEILRQPQHF. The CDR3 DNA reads TGTGCAAGTCGCTTAGAAATTCTTCGTCAGCCCCAGCATTTT.

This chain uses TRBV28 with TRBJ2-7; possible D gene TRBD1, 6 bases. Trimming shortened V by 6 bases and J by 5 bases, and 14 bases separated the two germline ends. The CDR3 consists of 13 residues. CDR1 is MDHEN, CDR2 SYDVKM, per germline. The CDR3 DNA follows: TGTGCCAGCAGCCGAAACAGGGTCCACGAGCAGTACTTC. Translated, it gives CASSRNRVHEQYF.

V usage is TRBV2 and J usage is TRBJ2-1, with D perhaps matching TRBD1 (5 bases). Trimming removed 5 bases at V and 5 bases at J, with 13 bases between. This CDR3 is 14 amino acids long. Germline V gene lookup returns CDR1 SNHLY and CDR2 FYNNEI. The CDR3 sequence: CASSRGSSNNEQFF. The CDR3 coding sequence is TGTGCCAGCAGTAGGGGTTCCTCTAACAATGAGCAGTTCTTC.

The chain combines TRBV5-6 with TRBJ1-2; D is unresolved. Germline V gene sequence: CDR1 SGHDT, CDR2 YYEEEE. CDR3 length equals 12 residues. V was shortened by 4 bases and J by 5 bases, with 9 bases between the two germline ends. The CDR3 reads CASSLLRYGYTF. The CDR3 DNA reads TGTGCCAGCAGCCTGCTGAGGTATGGCTACACCTTC.

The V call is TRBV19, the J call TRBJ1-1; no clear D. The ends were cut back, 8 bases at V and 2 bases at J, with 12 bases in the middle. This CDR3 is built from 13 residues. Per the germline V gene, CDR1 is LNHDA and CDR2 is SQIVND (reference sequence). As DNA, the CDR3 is TGTGCCAGTTCCCGTCCCCTTAACACTGAAGCTTTCTTT. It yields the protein CASSRPLNTEAFF. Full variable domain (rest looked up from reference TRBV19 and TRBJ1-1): DGGITQSPKYLFRKEGQNVTLSCEQNLNHDAMYWYRQDPGQGLRLIYYSQIVNDFQKGDIAEGYSVSREKKESFPLTVTSAQKNPTAFYLCASSRPLNTEAFFGQGTRLTVV.

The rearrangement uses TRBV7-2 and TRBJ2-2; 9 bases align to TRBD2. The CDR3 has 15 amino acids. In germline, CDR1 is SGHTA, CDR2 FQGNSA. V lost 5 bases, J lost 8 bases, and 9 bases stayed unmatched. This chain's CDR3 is CASSQGVAGAGELFF. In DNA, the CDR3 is TGTGCCAGCAGCCAAGGAGTAGCGGGGGCTGGGGAGCTGTTTTTT.

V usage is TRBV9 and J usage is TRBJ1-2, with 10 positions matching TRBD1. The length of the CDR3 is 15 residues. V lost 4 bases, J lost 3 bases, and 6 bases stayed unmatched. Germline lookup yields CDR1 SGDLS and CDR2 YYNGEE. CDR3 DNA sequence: TGTGCCAGCAGCCCGCGACAGGGGGCTTACTATGGCTACACCTTC. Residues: CASSPRQGAYYGYTF.

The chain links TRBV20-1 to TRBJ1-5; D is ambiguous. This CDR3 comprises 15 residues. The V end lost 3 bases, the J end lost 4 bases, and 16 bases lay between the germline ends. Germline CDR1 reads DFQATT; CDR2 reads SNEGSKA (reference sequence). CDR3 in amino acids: CSASLYSLRNQPQHF. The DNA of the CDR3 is TGCAGTGCTAGTTTGTATAGCCTAAGGAATCAGCCCCAGCATTTT.

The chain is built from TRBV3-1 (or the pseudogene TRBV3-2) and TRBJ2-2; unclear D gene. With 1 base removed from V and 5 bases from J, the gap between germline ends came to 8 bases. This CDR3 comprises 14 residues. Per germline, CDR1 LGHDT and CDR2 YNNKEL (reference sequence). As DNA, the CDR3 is TGTGCCAGCAGCCAAGCTAGACGGACCGGGGAGCTGTTTTTT. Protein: CASSQARRTGELFF.

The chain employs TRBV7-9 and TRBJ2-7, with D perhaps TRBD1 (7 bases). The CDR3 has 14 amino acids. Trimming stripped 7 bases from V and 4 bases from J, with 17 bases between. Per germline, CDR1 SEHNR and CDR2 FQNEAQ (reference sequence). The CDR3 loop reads CASTRGTEAYEQYF. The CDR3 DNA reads TGTGCCAGCACCCGGGGGACAGAAGCTTACGAGCAGTACTTC.

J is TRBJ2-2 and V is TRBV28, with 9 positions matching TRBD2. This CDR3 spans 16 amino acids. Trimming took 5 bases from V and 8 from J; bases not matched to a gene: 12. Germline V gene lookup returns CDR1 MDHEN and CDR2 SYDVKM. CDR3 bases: TGTGCCAGCAGTCAAATAGCGGGAGAAGAGTTTGGGGAGCTGTTTTTT. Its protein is CASSQIAGEEFGELFF.

CDR3 in DNA: TGTGCCAGCAGTGAAGCTGTCCTGGCAGGGGACACCGGGGAGCTGTTTTTT. It translates to CASSEAVLAGDTGELFF. The chain recombines TRBV6-1 with TRBJ2-2; D is perhaps TRBD1 (6 bases). The CDR3 has 17 residues. Germline-derived CDR1 and CDR2 are MNHNS and SASEGT. The V gene lost 0 bases and the J gene lost 3 bases, with 14 bases spanning the gap.

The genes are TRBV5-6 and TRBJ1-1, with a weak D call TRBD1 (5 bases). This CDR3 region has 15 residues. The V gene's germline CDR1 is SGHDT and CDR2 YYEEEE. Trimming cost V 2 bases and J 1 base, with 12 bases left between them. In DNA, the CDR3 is TGTGCCAGCAGCTTAATCAGGGTTCGGAACACTGAAGCTTTCTTT. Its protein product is CASSLIRVRNTEAFF.

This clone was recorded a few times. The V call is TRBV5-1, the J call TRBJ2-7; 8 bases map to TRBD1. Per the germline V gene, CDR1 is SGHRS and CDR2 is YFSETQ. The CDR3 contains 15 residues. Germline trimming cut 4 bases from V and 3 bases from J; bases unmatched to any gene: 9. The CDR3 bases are TGCGCCAGCAGCCCGGGGGACAGGCTTCGCTACGAGCAGTACTTC. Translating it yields CASSPGDRLRYEQYF. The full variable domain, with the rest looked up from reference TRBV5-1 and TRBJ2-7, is KAGVTQTPRYLIKTRGQQVTLSCSPISGHRSVSWYQQTPGQGLQFLFEYFSETQRNKGNFPGRFSGRQFSNSRSEMNVSTLELGDSALYLCASSPGDRLRYEQYFGPGTRLTVT.

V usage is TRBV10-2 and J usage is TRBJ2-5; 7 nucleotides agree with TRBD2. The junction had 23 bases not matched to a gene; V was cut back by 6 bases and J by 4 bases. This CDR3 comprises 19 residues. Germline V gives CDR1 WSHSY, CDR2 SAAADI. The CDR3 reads CASRSYAWVLAESGETQYF. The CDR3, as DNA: TGCGCCAGCAGGTCCTACGCTTGGGTGCTAGCGGAATCGGGAGAGACCCAGTACTTC.

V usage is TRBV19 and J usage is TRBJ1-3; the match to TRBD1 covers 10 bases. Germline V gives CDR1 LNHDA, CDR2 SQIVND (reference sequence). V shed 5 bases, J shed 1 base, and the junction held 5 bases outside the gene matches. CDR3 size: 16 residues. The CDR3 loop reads CASSLPGQGSGNTIYF. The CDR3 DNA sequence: TGTGCCAGTAGTCTTCCGGGACAGGGGTCTGGAAACACCATATATTTT.

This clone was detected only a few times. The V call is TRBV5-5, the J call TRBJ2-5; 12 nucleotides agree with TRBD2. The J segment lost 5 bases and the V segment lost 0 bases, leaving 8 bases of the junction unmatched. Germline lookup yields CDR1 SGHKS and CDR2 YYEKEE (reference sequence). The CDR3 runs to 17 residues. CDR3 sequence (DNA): TGTGCCAGCAGCTTGGGACTAGCGGGAGAGGGAGGGGAGACCCAGTACTTC. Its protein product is CASSLGLAGEGGETQYF.

The DNA of the CDR3 is TGTGCCAGCAGCCATGGTCGCGCTGAAGCTTTCTTT. Amino acid sequence: CASSHGRAEAFF. J is TRBJ1-1 and V is TRBV5-6, with no clear D. Trimming cost V 4 bases and J 6 bases, with 10 bases left between them. The CDR3 is made up of 12 amino acids. Germline V lookup: CDR1 SGHDT, CDR2 YYEEEE.

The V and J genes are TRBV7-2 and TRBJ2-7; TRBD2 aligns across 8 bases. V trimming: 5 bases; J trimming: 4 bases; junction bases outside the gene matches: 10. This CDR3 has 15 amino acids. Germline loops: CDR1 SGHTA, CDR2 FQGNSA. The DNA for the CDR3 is TGTGCCAGCAGCAAACAAGCGGGGGATCGGTACGAGCAGTACTTC. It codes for CASSKQAGDRYEQYF.

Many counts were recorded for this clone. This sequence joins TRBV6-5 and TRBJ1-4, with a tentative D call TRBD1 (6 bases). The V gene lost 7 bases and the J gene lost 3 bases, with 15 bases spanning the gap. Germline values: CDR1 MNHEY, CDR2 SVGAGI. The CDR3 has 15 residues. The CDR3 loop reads CASTPWGPANEKLFF. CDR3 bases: TGTGCCAGCACCCCCTGGGGGCCGGCTAATGAAAAACTGTTTTTT.

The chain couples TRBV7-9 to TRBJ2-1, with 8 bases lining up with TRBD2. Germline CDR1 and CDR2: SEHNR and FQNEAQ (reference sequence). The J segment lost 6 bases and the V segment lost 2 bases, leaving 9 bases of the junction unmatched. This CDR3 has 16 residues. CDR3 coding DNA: TGTGCCAGCAGCTTATCGGGAGGGGAGGGGTTCAATGAGCAGTTCTTC. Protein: CASSLSGGEGFNEQFF.

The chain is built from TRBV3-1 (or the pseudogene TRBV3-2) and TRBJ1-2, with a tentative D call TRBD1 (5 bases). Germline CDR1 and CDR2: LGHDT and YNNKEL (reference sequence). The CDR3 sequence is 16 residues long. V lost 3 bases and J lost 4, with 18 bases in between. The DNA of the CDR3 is TGTGCCAGCAGCCAGAATATAGGCAGGGTCGGCTATGGCTACACCTTC. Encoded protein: CASSQNIGRVGYGYTF.

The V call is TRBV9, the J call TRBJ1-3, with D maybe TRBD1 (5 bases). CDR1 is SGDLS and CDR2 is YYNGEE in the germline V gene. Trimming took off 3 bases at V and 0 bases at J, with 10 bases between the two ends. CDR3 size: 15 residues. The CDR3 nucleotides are TGTGCCAGCAGCGCACAGGCTTCCTCTGGAAACACCATATATTTT. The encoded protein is CASSAQASSGNTIYF.

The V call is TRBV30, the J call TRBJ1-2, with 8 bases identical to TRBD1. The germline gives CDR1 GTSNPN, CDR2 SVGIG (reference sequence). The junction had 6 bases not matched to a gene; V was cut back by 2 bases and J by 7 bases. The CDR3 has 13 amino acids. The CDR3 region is CAWSKGQESGYTF. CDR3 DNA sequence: TGTGCCTGGAGTAAGGGACAGGAGAGTGGCTACACCTTC.

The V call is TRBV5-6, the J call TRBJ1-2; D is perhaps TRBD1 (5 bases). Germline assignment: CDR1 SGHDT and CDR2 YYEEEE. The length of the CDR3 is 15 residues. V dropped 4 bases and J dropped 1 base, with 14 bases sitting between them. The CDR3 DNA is TGTGCCAGCAGCCACCGAGACAGCTATAACTATGGCTACACCTTC. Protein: CASSHRDSYNYGYTF.

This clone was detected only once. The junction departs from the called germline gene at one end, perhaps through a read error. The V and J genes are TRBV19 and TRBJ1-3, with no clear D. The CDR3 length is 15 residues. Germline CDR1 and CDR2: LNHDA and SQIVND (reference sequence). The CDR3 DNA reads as TGTGCCAGTAGTTCCACCGGGTCTCCCGTGTACCCCCTCGATTTT. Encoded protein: CASSSTGSPVYPLDF.